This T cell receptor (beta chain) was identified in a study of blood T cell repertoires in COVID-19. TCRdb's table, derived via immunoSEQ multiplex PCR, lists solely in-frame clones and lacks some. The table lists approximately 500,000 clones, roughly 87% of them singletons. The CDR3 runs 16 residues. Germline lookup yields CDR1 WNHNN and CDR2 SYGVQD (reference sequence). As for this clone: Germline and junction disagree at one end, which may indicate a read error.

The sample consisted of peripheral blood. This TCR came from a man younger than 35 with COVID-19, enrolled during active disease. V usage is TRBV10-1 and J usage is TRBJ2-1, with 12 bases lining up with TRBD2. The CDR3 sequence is CTSSVGGLAGNNEQFF. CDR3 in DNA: TGCACCAGCAGTGTGGGAGGACTAGCGGGAAATAATGAGCAGTTCTTC.